The 8 T cell receptor beta chains listed next were all sequenced from one sample in a study of blood T cell repertoires in COVID-19. Using immunoSEQ multiplex PCR, the repertoire was profiled, and TCRdb retains in-frame clones only, with some absent. The profile shows 82,000 or so clones, around 88% of them singletons. The sequenced sample was PBMCs or T cells enriched from blood (not recorded which). The receptors stem from a woman in her forties or fifties with acute COVID-19.

The chain recombines TRBV29-1 with TRBJ1-5; D is unresolved. The CDR3 spans 14 residues. Germline CDR1 is SQVTM and CDR2 is ANQGSEA. The ends were cut back, 0 bases at V and 4 bases at J, with 10 bases in the middle. The CDR3 region has the DNA TGCAGCGTTGAAGAGTCAGGAGGGAATCAGCCCCAGCATTTT. Translating it yields CSVEESGGNQPQHF.

The V and J genes are TRBV7-2 and TRBJ1-4; no clear D gene. V was pared by 5 bases and J by 0 bases, with 7 bases between. CDR3 length equals 14 residues. Germline V lookup: CDR1 SGHTA, CDR2 FQGNSA. CDR3 loop: CASSESATNEKLFF. The CDR3 DNA reads as TGTGCCAGCAGCGAGTCTGCAACTAATGAAAAACTGTTTTTT.

The chain is built from TRBV5-5 and TRBJ2-7; D ambiguous. The CDR3 spans 15 residues. Trimming removed 1 base at V and 0 bases at J, with 11 bases between. Germline-derived CDR1 and CDR2 are SGHKS and YYEKEE (reference sequence). CDR3 sequence: CASSLKIPSSYEQYF. CDR3 in DNA: TGTGCCAGCAGCTTGAAAATACCCAGCTCCTACGAGCAGTACTTC.

The genes are TRBV11-2 and TRBJ1-3; no definite D call. The V end lost 8 bases, the J end lost 0 bases, and 11 bases lay between the germline ends. The CDR3 extends over 14 amino acids. Germline V lookup: CDR1 SGHAT, CDR2 FQNNGV. In DNA, the CDR3 is TGTGCCAGCGGACTGACAACCTCTGGAAACACCATATATTTT. It codes for CASGLTTSGNTIYF.

The rearrangement links TRBV6-4 to TRBJ1-5, with D maybe TRBD1 (6 bases). The CDR3 loop spans 13 amino acids. The V and J ends lost 5 bases and 9 bases respectively, with 14 bases between them. Per the germline V gene, CDR1 is MRHNA and CDR2 is SNTAGT. CDR3 DNA sequence: TGTGCCAGCAGTATGGGGGCCCTGGGGCCCCAGCATTTT. It translates to CASSMGALGPQHF.

This sequence joins TRBV3-1 (or the pseudogene TRBV3-2) and TRBJ1-1; no definite D call. In germline, CDR1 is LGHDT, CDR2 YNNKEL (reference sequence). V lost 1 base, J lost 1 base, and 13 bases lay in between. CDR3 length: 16 residues. CDR3 sequence reads: CASSQVSRSTNTEAFF. CDR3 bases: TGTGCCAGCAGCCAAGTGAGTCGGAGTACGAACACTGAAGCTTTCTTT.

The CDR3 here is CSVPRSSGTYNEQFF. For the CDR3, the DNA is TGCAGCGTCCCCCGGTCTAGCGGGACCTACAATGAGCAGTTCTTC. V usage is TRBV29-1 and J usage is TRBJ2-1; 9 bases agree with TRBD2. The CDR3 is 15 residues long. With V trimmed by 6 bases and J by 2 bases, 8 bases remained unmatched. Germline loops: CDR1 SQVTM, CDR2 ANQGSEA.

The V gene is TRBV19, the J gene TRBJ1-1; D uncertain. The CDR3 loop spans 15 amino acids. Trimming took 7 bases from V and 0 from J, leaving 15 bases between them. In germline, CDR1 is LNHDA, CDR2 SQIVND (reference sequence). Here the CDR3 DNA reads TGTGCCAGTAACCTTAGGGCGGGAGTGAACACTGAAGCTTTCTTT. Translated, it gives CASNLRAGVNTEAFF. Complete variable domain (other parts from reference TRBV19 and TRBJ1-1): DGGITQSPKYLFRKEGQNVTLSCEQNLNHDAMYWYRQDPGQGLRLIYYSQIVNDFQKGDIAEGYSVSREKKESFPLTVTSAQKNPTAFYLCASNLRAGVNTEAFFGQGTRLTVV.